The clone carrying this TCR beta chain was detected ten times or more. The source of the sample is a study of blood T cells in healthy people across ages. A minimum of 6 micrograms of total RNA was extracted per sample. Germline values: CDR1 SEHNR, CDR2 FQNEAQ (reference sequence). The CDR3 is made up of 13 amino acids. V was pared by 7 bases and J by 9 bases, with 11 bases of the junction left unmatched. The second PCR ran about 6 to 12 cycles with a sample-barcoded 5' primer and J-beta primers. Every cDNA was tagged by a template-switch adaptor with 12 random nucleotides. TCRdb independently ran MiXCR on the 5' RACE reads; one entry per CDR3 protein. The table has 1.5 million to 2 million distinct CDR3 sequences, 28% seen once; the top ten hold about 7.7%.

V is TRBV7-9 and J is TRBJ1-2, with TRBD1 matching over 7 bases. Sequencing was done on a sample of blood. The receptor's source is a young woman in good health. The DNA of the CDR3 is TGTGCCAGCACCTCCGGGACAGCCTACCGCTACACCTTC. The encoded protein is CASTSGTAYRYTF.